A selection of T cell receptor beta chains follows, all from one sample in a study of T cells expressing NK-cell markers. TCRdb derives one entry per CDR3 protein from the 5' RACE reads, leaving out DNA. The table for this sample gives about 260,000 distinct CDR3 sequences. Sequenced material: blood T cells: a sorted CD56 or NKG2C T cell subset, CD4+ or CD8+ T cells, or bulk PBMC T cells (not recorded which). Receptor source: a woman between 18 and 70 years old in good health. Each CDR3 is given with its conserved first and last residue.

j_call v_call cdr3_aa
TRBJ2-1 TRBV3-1 CASSQPPGGGGAGNEQFF
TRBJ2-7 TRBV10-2 CASSHQAKSSYEQYF
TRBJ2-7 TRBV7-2 CASSLAGTPTYEQYF
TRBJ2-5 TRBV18 CASSLGTARGLNQETQYF
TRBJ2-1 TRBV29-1 CSVRTGDFYNEQFF
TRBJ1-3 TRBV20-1 CSASLGVGAGNTIYF
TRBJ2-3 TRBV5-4 CASSLRGPSRDTQYF
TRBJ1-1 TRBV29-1 CSVGNRGGGNTEAFF
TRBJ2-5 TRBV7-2 CASSSRQGAVETQYF
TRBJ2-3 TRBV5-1 CASSFGATDTQYF
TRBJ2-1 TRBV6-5 CASSYSKGVVVYNEQFF
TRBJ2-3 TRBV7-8 CAGSLVGVPDTQYF
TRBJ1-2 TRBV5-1 CASSHNGQGPGNGYTF
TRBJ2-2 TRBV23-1 CASSRTTWKNTGELFF
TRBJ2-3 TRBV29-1 CSVPPNSGRGSSTDTQYF
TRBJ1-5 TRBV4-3 CASSQAPRHPQHF
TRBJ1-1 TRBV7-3 CASSLGPRTVNTEAFF
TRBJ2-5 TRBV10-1 CASSERETQYF
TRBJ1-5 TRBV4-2 CASSQTTGGNQPQHF
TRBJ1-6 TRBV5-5 CASSWTDGNSPLHF
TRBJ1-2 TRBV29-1 CSVDSSHGYTF
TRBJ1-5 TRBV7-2 CASSFFSQPQHF
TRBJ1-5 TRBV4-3 CASSRLGTLNQPQHF
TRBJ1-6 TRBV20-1 CSAGGNSPLHF
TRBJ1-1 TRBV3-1 CASSQAFKNTEAFF
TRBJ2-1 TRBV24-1 CATRGQGGWNEQFF
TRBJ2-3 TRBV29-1 CSVHYPLDTQYF
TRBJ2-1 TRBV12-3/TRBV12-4 CASSPGTYSYNEQFF
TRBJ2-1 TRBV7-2 CASSLGALLARGQFF
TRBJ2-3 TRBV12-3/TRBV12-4 CASTAGPREGNTQYF
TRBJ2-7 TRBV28 CARLGHPNRTYEQYF
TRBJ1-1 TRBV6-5 CASSQLGRNTEAFF